This T cell receptor (beta chain) was captured in a study of control samples from healthy donors and cancer patients (TCRdb year 2020). This clone has a handful of counts. Its antigen is still unknown. Base qualities are missing; no much larger clone stands one base away. Libraries came from the immunoSEQ multiplex PCR assay. TCRdb took over this immuneACCESS table, retaining in-frame rearrangements with V and J assigned. Such tables are incomplete; in checked studies, under half of the missing clones stem from an unresolved V gene, and the remainder is unexplained. The sample table shows about 200,000 clones, and about nine tenths are seen once. The biggest ten clones account for 1.8% of the sample. This clonotype was sampled from a man aged 30 to 39 in good health. Input material: blood.

The CDR3 here reads CASSEAIAGGGTDTQYF. The DNA sequence is TGTGCCAGCAGTGAAGCGATAGCGGGGGGGGGCACAGATACGCAGTATTTT. The chain was built from TRBV6-1 and TRBJ2-3; 11 bases in between match TRBD2. The CDR3, from cysteine to phenylalanine, totals 17 residues. Only the CDR3 portion is preserved as DNA: 51 bases, with reading frame beginning at the first base. CDR1 and CDR2, looked up from the germline V gene, are MNHNS and SASEGT. After removal of 0 bases from V and 1 base from J, the junction retains 3 bases not matched to a gene.